The 10 T cell receptor beta chains listed next were all sequenced from one sample in a study of cytomegalovirus exposure and HLA in healthy donors. Vbeta (60) and Jbeta (13) primers were used in the PCR. Sequencing was performed with immunoSEQ multiplex PCR; in TCRdb, only in-frame clones are kept and a portion is missing. The table records 150,000 to 200,000 clones, 80% of them present only once. The source material was PBMCs. The origin of the receptors is a woman between 40 and 55 years old in good health and CMV-seronegative.

The genes are TRBV6-5 and TRBJ2-2; 8 bases match TRBD1. Germline V gene sequence: CDR1 MNHEY, CDR2 SVGAGI. Unmatched junction bases numbered 5, after V lost 3 bases and J lost 5 bases. This CDR3 has 15 amino acids. In nucleotides, the CDR3 is TGTGCCAGCAGTTATAGGACAGGGAGGACCGGGGAGCTGTTTTTT. Translated, it gives CASSYRTGRTGELFF.

The sample holds one count of this clone. The chain is built from TRBV7-9 and TRBJ2-1; D possibly corresponds to TRBD2 (7 bases). V lost 3 bases, J lost 8 bases, and 8 bases lay in between. This CDR3 is built from 12 residues. Germline V CDR1 and CDR2: SEHNR, FQNEAQ (reference sequence). The CDR3 spells CASSFGGHEQFF. The CDR3 DNA is TGTGCCAGCAGCTTCGGGGGGCATGAGCAGTTCTTC.

V gene TRBV2 combines with J gene TRBJ1-4, with 9 positions matching TRBD1. Germline lookup yields CDR1 SNHLY and CDR2 FYNNEI. After removal of 2 bases from V and 6 bases from J, the junction contained 4 bases not matched to a gene. The CDR3 is made up of 15 amino acids. CDR3 residues: CASSEWDRVDEKLFF. For the CDR3, the DNA is TGTGCCAGCAGTGAATGGGACAGGGTTGATGAAAAACTGTTTTTT.

The V and J genes are TRBV7-3 and TRBJ1-1; 7 bases line up with TRBD1. This CDR3 is built from 14 residues. Per germline, CDR1 SGHTA and CDR2 FQGTGA. V was pared by 5 bases and J by 4 bases, with 7 bases of the junction left unmatched. CDR3 in DNA: TGTGCCAGCAGCAGACCACAGGGGCGCACTGAAGCTTTCTTT. Its protein is CASSRPQGRTEAFF.

To note about this clone: Germline is not matched at one junction end, which may reflect a read error. V and J are TRBV6-6 and TRBJ1-1; TRBD1 might be the D (6 bases). The germline CDR1 and CDR2 sequences are MNHNY and SVGAGI (reference sequence). The CDR3 extends over 14 amino acids. CDR3 loop: CASSLTGMNAEAFF. CDR3 in DNA: TGTGCCAGCAGCCTTACAGGGATGAACGCTGAAGCTTTCTTT.

This clone was counted once. V usage is TRBV7-3 and J usage is TRBJ2-5; TRBD1 might be the D (5 bases). Trimming shortened V by 4 bases and J by 5 bases, and 14 bases separated the two germline ends. The CDR3 is made up of 14 amino acids. Germline V CDR1 and CDR2: SGHTA, FQGTGA. In DNA form, the CDR3 reads TGTGCCAGCAGCTCCCCGGCAGGGCAGGAGACCCAGTACTTC. It codes for CASSSPAGQETQYF. Looking up the rest from reference TRBV7-3 and TRBJ2-5 gives the full variable domain: GAGVSQTPSNKVTEKGKYVELRCDPISGHTALYWYRQSLGQGPEFLIYFQGTGAADDSGLPNDRFFAVRPEGSVSTLKIQRTERGDSAVYLCASSSPAGQETQYFGPGTRLLVL.

This clone was seen only once. The J gene is TRBJ2-7, the V gene TRBV6-5; 8 positions match TRBD2. The CDR3 has 15 residues. The germline gives CDR1 MNHEY, CDR2 SVGAGI. The V gene end was trimmed by 3 bases and the J gene end by 4 bases; junction bases not matched to a gene: 8. The CDR3 loop is CASSYSVSGTYEQYF. CDR3 nucleotides: TGTGCCAGCAGTTATAGCGTTAGCGGGACGTACGAGCAGTACTTC.

The V call is TRBV4-1, the J call TRBJ1-2, with D maybe TRBD1 (6 bases). Germline CDR1 reads MGHRA; CDR2 reads YSYEKL. V was pared by 0 bases and J by 8 bases, with 10 bases between. CDR3 length equals 13 residues. The CDR3 DNA reads as TGCGCCAGCAGCCAAGATAGGGGGTCGGGCTACACCTTC. This codes for CASSQDRGSGYTF.

The V and J genes are TRBV11-3 and TRBJ1-1; D remains unclear. The germline V and J ends were trimmed by 2 bases and 6 bases, with 10 bases remaining between them. Per germline, CDR1 SGHNT and CDR2 YENEEA. This CDR3 region has 13 residues. The CDR3 loop is CASSLLTSAEAFF. In nucleotides, the CDR3 is TGTGCCAGCAGCTTATTGACTTCGGCTGAAGCTTTCTTT.

The chain uses TRBV25-1 and TRBJ2-7, with D possibly TRBD1 on 6 matching bases. V was trimmed by 7 bases and J by 4 bases, leaving 14 bases between them. There are 13 residues in the CDR3. Germline V gene lookup returns CDR1 MGHDK and CDR2 SYGVNS. The CDR3 coding sequence is TGTGCCAGCATGGGTTGGGGGCAGTACGAGCAGTACTTC. This codes for CASMGWGQYEQYF.